A selection of T cell receptor beta chains follows, all from one sample in a study of OX40 agonist ivuxolimab in advanced cancers. Assay used: immunoSEQ multiplex PCR; TCRdb lists only in-frame clones, some missing. The data contain fewer than 80,000 clones, roughly 85% of them seen just once; the ten biggest clones take up roughly 0.89%. Specimen: CD4+ or CD8+ T cells sorted from blood, collected in a trial of the OX40 agonist ivuxolimab. These receptors were collected from an adult with an advanced solid tumor such as melanoma, head and neck, liver or kidney cancer. Both conserved end residues are trimmed from each CDR3. Each record gives: D gene, V gene, clone size, CDR3 protein. A D gene is named only where the DNA matches it firmly. Size is stated for part of the rows, as once, few or many counts, or as a class when the clone is expanded.

d_gene: NA
v_gene: TRBV28
abundance: NA
CDR3aa: ASSWREFNKRNQPQH

d_gene: TRBD1
v_gene: TRBV27
abundance: once
CDR3aa: ASSLTGLSDTGELF

d_gene: NA
v_gene: TRBV6-1
abundance: once
CDR3aa: ASSPPVYGYT

d_gene: NA
v_gene: TRBV5-6
abundance: NA
CDR3aa: ASSHDTLNTEAF

d_gene: NA
v_gene: TRBV5-1
abundance: NA
CDR3aa: ASSLAGDEKLF

d_gene: NA
v_gene: TRBV7-9
abundance: NA
CDR3aa: ASSPTENYGYT

d_gene: NA
v_gene: TRBV11-3
abundance: NA
CDR3aa: ASSAAGVYNEQF

d_gene: NA
v_gene: TRBV28
abundance: NA
CDR3aa: ASSRLGPHKFISNQPQH

d_gene: TRBD1
v_gene: TRBV10-3
abundance: NA
CDR3aa: AISDEDRRKNTIY

d_gene: NA
v_gene: TRBV28
abundance: NA
CDR3aa: ASTERQGGEQY

d_gene: NA
v_gene: TRBV5-8
abundance: NA
CDR3aa: ASRFDSEEAF

d_gene: NA
v_gene: TRBV6-1
abundance: NA
CDR3aa: ASSGTGSGRNTEAF

d_gene: NA
v_gene: TRBV7-8
abundance: once
CDR3aa: ASSTDSNYGYT

d_gene: TRBD2
v_gene: TRBV7-2
abundance: NA
CDR3aa: ASSQPTSGRPSSYNEQF

d_gene: TRBD2
v_gene: TRBV4-1
abundance: once
CDR3aa: ASSQGTSPRYEQY

d_gene: NA
v_gene: TRBV30
abundance: NA
CDR3aa: AWSIGRRELF

d_gene: NA
v_gene: TRBV21-1
abundance: NA
CDR3aa: ASSKGRGTSGGPNTGELF

d_gene: TRBD1
v_gene: TRBV6-6
abundance: NA
CDR3aa: ASSYFTGGLTEAF

d_gene: TRBD1
v_gene: TRBV5-6
abundance: NA
CDR3aa: ASSLDRGSSETQY

d_gene: TRBD2
v_gene: TRBV7-9
abundance: NA
CDR3aa: ASSSKRTSGSSYNEQF

d_gene: NA
v_gene: TRBV5-6
abundance: NA
CDR3aa: ASSTGAGGRGNTIY

d_gene: TRBD2
v_gene: TRBV9
abundance: NA
CDR3aa: ASSANSGGATGELF

d_gene: TRBD1
v_gene: TRBV29-1
abundance: once
CDR3aa: SVDVGQGAGTGELF

d_gene: NA
v_gene: TRBV28
abundance: once
CDR3aa: ASRAPGIGGNQPQH

d_gene: TRBD1
v_gene: TRBV27
abundance: NA
CDR3aa: ASRDRGGTEAF

d_gene: NA
v_gene: TRBV5-1
abundance: NA
CDR3aa: ASSSSGQGVDTQY

d_gene: NA
v_gene: TRBV7-9
abundance: NA
CDR3aa: ASSQSSVTDTQY

d_gene: TRBD1
v_gene: TRBV6-6
abundance: NA
CDR3aa: ASSPDRVGNEQF

d_gene: NA
v_gene: TRBV19
abundance: NA
CDR3aa: ASSKGGPEDLYNEQF

d_gene: NA
v_gene: TRBV6-5
abundance: NA
CDR3aa: ASSYGGGFNEKLF

d_gene: TRBD1
v_gene: TRBV7-3
abundance: few
CDR3aa: ASSRQGGELF

d_gene: TRBD2
v_gene: TRBV9
abundance: NA
CDR3aa: ASSAGTTNTGELF

d_gene: TRBD2
v_gene: TRBV7-2
abundance: NA
CDR3aa: ASSFAGGPSTGELF

d_gene: NA
v_gene: TRBV5-1
abundance: NA
CDR3aa: ASSETESTEAF

d_gene: NA
v_gene: TRBV4-2
abundance: NA
CDR3aa: ASSLDGGHSGNTIY

d_gene: NA
v_gene: TRBV4-1
abundance: NA
CDR3aa: ASSQASLGELF

d_gene: TRBD1
v_gene: TRBV7-8
abundance: NA
CDR3aa: ASSLAGQGAGETQY

d_gene: NA
v_gene: TRBV6-5
abundance: NA
CDR3aa: ASRPLERNEQF

d_gene: TRBD1
v_gene: TRBV5-6
abundance: once
CDR3aa: ASSFRAGGRADTQY

d_gene: NA
v_gene: TRBV5-6
abundance: NA
CDR3aa: ASSLRNTGELF

d_gene: NA
v_gene: TRBV19
abundance: few
CDR3aa: ASSPQGNSNQPQH

d_gene: NA
v_gene: TRBV7-2
abundance: NA
CDR3aa: ASSSTGRGMNTEAF

d_gene: NA
v_gene: TRBV5-1
abundance: NA
CDR3aa: ASSRLEDTQY